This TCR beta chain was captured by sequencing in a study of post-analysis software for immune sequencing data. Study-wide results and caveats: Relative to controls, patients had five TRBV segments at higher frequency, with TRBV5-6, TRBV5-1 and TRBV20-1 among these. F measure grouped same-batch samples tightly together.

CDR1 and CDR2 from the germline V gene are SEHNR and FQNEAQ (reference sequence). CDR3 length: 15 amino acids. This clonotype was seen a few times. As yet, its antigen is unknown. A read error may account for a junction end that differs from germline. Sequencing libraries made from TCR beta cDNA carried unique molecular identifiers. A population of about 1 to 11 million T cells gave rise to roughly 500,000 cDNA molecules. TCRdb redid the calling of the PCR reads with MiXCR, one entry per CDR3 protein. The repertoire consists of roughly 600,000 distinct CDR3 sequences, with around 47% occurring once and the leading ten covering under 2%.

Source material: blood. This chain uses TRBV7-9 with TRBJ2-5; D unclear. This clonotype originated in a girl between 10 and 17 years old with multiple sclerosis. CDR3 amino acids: CVSSLLAVGQETQYF. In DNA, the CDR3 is TGTGTCAGCAGCTTACTCGCGGTGGGGCAAGAGACCCAGTACTTC.